This T cell receptor (beta chain) came from a study of T-cell memory formation after mild COVID-19. The authors produced TCR alpha and TCR beta cDNA libraries with sample barcodes and UMIs by 5'RACE using constant-segment primers. TCRdb reanalysed the 5' RACE reads using MiXCR and keeps one entry per CDR3 protein. In the table there are about 350,000 distinct CDR3 sequences, approximately 27% of which are singletons. Overall study results and limits: Whether second-wave clones peaking at day 37 were SARS-CoV-2 specific went unconfirmed. CD4+ clones that contracted lay mainly in CM and EM; CD8+ ones lay in EMRA.

Comments on this clonotype: Its target is not known.

The sequenced sample was PBMCs or a T cell subset sorted from them (not recorded which). The sequence derives from an adult woman who had mild COVID-19 (a few samples of this study predate the infection). Cell type and time point are not known.

Here the CDR3 DNA reads TGCGCCAGCAGCCAAGTCTCGGGGGGCCTATGGAACACTGAAGCTTTCTTT. This translates into CASSQVSGGLWNTEAFF. The rearrangement uses TRBV4-1 and TRBJ1-1; a weak D match, TRBD1 (6 bases). This CDR3 has 17 amino acids. The ends were cut back, 1 base at V and 1 base at J, with 16 bases in the middle. Per the germline V gene, CDR1 is MGHRA and CDR2 is YSYEKL.